The T cell receptor beta chain described here comes from a study of naive CD8 T cells in extremely preterm neonates. Extremely preterm deliveries at about 22-27 weeks of gestation provided the preterm samples. The sample holds sorted live naive CD8+ CD45RA+CCR7+ T cells. Sorted naive CD8+ T cell numbers ranged ~19,000 to ~100,000. TCRdb's table, derived via immunoSEQ multiplex PCR, lists solely in-frame clones and lacks some. The sample consists of 20,000 to 30,000 clones, about 91% of them appearing once. Study-level points and caveats: Preterm infants showed shorter CDR3s, fewer N additions and less trimming than older groups. Preterm samples differed in productive template counts; sample size was small. Compared with all age groups, preterm neonates showed less repertoire richness.

For this clone: Its antigen is unidentified.

CDR3 length: 15 residues. Trimming took 3 bases from V and 4 from J; bases not matched to a gene: 3. From germline, CDR1 is PRHDT and CDR2 FYEKMQ (reference sequence). The clonotype was recovered from a boy who was born preterm. The specimen sequenced was naive CD8+ T cells from cord blood. This chain joins TRBV13 and TRBJ1-5; 10 nucleotides line up with TRBD1. CDR3 in amino acids: CASSFGTGANQPQHF. DNA for the CDR3: TGTGCCAGCAGCTTCGGGACAGGGGCGAATCAGCCCCAGCATTTT.